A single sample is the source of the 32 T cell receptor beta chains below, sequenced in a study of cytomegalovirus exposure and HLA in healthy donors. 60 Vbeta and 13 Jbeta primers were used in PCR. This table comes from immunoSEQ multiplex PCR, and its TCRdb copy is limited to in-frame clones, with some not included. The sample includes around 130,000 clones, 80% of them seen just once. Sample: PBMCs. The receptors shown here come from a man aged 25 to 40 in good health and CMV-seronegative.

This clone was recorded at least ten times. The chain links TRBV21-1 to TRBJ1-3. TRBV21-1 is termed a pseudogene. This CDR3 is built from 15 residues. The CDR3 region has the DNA TGTGCCAGCAGCAAAGTCCCGGGGACTGGAAACACCATATATTTT. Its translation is CASSKVPGTGNTIYF.

The DNA for the CDR3 is TGTGCCAGTAGTATCAGGACCGGAGGGGAAGCTTTCTTT. Its protein is CASSIRTGGEAFF. The chain is built from TRBV19 and TRBJ1-1; D gene unclear. CDR3 length: 13 amino acids. Germline CDR1 and CDR2: LNHDA and SQIVND (reference sequence). Trimming shortened V by 3 bases and J by 8 bases, and 13 bases separated the two germline ends.

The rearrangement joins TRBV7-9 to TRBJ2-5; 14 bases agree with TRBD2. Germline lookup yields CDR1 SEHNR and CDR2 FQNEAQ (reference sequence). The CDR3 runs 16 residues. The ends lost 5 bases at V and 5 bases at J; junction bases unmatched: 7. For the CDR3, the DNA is TGTGCCAGCAGCCTCGGACTAGCGGGGGGAGGTGAGACCCAGTACTTC. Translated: CASSLGLAGGGETQYF.

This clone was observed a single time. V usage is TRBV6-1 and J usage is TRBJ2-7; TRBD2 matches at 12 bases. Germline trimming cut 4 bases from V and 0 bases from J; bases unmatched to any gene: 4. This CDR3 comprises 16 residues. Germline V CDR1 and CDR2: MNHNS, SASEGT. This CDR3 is CASSALAGGSSYEQYF. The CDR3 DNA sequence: TGTGCCAGCAGTGCTCTAGCGGGAGGGAGCTCCTACGAGCAGTACTTC.

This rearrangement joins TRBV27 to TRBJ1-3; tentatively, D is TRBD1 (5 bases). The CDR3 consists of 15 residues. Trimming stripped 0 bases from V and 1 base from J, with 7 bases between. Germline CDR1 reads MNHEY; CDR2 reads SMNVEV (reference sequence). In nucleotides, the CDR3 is TGTGCCAGCAGTTTATCAGGGGTATCTGGAAACACCATATATTTT. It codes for CASSLSGVSGNTIYF.

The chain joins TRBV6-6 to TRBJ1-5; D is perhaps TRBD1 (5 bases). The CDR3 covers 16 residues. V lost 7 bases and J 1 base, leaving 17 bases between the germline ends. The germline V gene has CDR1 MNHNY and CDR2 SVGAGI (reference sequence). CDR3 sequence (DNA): TGTGCCAGCACCCTCCCCCAGGGTGGAAGCAATCAGCCCCAGCATTTT. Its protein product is CASTLPQGGSNQPQHF.

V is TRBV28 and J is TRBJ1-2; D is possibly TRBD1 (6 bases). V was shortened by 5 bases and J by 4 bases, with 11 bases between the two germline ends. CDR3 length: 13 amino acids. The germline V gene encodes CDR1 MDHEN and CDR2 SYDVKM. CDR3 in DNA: TGTGCCAGCAGTCCGCAGGGGACCTATGGCTACACCTTC. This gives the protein CASSPQGTYGYTF.

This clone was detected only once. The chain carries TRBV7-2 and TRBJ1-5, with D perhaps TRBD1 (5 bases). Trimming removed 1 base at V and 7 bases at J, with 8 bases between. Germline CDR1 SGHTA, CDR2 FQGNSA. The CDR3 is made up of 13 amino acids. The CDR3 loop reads CASSLDQGQPQHF. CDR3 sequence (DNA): TGTGCCAGCAGCTTAGATCAGGGCCAGCCCCAGCATTTT.

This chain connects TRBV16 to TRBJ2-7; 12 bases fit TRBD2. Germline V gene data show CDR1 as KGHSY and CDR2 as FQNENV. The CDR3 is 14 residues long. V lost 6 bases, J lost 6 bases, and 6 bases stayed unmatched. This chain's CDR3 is CASSLLAGGSEQYF. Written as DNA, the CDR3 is TGTGCCAGCAGTCTACTAGCGGGAGGCTCCGAGCAGTACTTC.

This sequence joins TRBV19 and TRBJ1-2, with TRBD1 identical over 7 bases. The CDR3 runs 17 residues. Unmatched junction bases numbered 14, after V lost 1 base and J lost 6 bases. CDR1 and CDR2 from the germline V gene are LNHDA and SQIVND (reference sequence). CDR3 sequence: CASSIAFSNRGLDGYTF. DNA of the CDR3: TGTGCCAGTAGTATAGCGTTTTCGAACAGGGGTTTGGATGGCTACACCTTC.

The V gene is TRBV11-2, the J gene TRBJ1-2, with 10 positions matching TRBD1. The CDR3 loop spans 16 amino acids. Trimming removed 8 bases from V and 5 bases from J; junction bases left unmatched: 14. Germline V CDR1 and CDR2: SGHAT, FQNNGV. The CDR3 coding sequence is TGTGCCAGCTCTAGGGGACAGGGGCGAACGTGGTATGGCTACACCTTC. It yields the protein CASSRGQGRTWYGYTF.

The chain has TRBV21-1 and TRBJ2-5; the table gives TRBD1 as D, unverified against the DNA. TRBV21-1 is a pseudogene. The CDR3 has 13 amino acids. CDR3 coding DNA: TGTGCCAGCAGCAAAGGCCAGCAAGAGACCCAGTACTTC. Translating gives CASSKGQQETQYF.

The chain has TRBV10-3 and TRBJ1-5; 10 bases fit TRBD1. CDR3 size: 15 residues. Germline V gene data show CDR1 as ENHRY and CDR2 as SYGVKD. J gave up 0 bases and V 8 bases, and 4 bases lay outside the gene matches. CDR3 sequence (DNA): TGTGCCATCGGACAGGGGGAATATAGCAATCAGCCCCAGCATTTT. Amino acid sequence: CAIGQGEYSNQPQHF.

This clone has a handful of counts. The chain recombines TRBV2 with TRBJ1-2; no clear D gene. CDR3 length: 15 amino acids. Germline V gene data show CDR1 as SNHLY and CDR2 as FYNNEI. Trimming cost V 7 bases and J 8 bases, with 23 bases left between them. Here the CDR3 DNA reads TGTGCCAGCACCAATAGCGACACAGCCCTTATGGGCTACACCTTC. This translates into CASTNSDTALMGYTF. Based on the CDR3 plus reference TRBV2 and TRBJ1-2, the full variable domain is EPEVTQTPSHQVTQMGQEVILRCVPISNHLYFYWYRQILGQKVEFLVSFYNNEISEKSEIFDDQFSVERPDGSNFTLKIRSTKLEDSAMYFCASTNSDTALMGYTFGSGTRLTVV.

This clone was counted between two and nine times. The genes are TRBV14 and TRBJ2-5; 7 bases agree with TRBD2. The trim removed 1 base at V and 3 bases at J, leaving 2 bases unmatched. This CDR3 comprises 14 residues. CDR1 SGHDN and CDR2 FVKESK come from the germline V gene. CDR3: CASSQARGKETQYF. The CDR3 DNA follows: TGTGCCAGCAGCCAAGCGCGGGGGAAAGAGACCCAGTACTTC. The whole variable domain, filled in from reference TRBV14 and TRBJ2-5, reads EAGVTQFPSHSVIEKGQTVTLRCDPISGHDNLYWYRRVMGKEIKFLLHFVKESKQDESGMPNNRFLAERTGGTYSTLKVQPAELEDSGVYFCASSQARGKETQYFGPGTRLLVL.

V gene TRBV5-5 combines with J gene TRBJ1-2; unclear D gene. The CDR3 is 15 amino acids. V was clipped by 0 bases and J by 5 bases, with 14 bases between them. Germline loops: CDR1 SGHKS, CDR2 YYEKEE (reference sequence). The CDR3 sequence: CASSLERLLGYGYTF. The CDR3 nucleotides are TGTGCCAGCAGCTTGGAACGACTCCTTGGGTATGGCTACACCTTC.

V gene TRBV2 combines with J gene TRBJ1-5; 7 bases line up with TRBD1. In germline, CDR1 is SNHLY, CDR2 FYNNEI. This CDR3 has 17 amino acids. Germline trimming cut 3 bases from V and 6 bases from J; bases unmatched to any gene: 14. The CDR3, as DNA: TGTGCCAGCAGTGATGGGTCGTTGACAGGGTATGGTCAGCCCCAGCATTTT. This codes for CASSDGSLTGYGQPQHF.

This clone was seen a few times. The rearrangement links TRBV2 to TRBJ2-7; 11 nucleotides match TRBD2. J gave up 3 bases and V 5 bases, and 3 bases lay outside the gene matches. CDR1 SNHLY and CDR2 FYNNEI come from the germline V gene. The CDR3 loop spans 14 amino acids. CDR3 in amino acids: CASSSTSGDYEQYF. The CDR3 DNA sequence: TGTGCCAGCAGTTCGACTAGCGGGGACTACGAGCAGTACTTC.

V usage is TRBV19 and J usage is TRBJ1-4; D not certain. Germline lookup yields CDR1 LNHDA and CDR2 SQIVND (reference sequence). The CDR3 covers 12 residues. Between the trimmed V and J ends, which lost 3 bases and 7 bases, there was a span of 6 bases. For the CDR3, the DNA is TGTGCCAGTAGTATTTCCGGTGAAAAACTGTTTTTT. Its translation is CASSISGEKLFF.

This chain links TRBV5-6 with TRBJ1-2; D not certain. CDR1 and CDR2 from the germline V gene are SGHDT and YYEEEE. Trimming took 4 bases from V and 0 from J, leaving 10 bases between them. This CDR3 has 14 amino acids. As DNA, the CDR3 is TGTGCCAGCAGCCCAGGAACAGCTAACTATGGCTACACCTTC. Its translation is CASSPGTANYGYTF. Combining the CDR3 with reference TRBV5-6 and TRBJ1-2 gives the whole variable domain DAGVTQSPTHLIKTRGQQVTLRCSPKSGHDTVSWYQQALGQGPQFIFQYYEEEERQRGNFPDRFSGHQFPNYSSELNVNALLLGDSALYLCASSPGTANYGYTFGSGTRLTVV.

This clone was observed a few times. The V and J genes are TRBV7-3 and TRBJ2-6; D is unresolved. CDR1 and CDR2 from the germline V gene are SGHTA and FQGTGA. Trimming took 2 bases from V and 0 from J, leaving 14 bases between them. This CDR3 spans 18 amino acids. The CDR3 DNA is TGTGCCAGCAGCTTATCTGGCGGTGAGATCTCTGGGGCCAACGTCCTGACTTTC. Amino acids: CASSLSGGEISGANVLTF.

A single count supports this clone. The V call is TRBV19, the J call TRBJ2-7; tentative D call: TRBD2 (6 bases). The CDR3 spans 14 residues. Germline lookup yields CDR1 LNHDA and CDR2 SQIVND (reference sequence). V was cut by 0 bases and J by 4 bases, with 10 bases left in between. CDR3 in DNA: TGTGCCAGTAGTATAGACACGGGAGCTTACGAGCAGTACTTC. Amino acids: CASSIDTGAYEQYF.

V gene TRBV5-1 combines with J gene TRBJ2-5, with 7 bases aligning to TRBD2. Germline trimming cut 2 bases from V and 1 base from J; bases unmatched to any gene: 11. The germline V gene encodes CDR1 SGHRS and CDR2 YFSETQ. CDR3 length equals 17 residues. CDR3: CASSFKGSGRTQETQYF. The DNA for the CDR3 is TGCGCCAGCAGCTTTAAGGGTAGCGGGCGGACCCAAGAGACCCAGTACTTC.

CDR3 nucleotides: TGTGCCGGGGGGACAGGGGACAACAATGAGCAGTTCTTC. Translated: CAGGTGDNNEQFF. The V and J genes are TRBV30 and TRBJ2-1, with TRBD1 identical over 10 bases. The CDR3 extends over 13 amino acids. Germline V CDR1 and CDR2: GTSNPN, SVGIG (reference sequence). V lost 8 bases and J lost 5; bases outside the gene matches: 6. The whole variable domain, filled in from reference TRBV30 and TRBJ2-1, reads SQTIHQWPATLVQPVGSPLSLECTVEGTSNPNLYWYRQAAGRGLQLLFYSVGIGQISSEVPQNLSASRPQDRQFILSSKKLLLSDSGFYLCAGGTGDNNEQFFGPGTRLTVL.

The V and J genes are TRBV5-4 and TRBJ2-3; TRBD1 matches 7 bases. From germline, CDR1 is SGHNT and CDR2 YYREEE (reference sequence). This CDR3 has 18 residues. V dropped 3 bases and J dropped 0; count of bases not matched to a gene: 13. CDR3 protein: CASSSIWRTGASTDTQYF. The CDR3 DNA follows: TGTGCCAGCAGCTCAATCTGGAGGACAGGTGCTAGCACAGATACGCAGTATTTT.

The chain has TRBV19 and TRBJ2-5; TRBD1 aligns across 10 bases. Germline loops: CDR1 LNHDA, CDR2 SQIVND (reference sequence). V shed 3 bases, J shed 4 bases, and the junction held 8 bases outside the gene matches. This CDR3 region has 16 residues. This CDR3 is CASSIMETGGAETQYF. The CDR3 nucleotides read TGTGCCAGTAGTATTATGGAGACAGGGGGCGCAGAGACCCAGTACTTC.

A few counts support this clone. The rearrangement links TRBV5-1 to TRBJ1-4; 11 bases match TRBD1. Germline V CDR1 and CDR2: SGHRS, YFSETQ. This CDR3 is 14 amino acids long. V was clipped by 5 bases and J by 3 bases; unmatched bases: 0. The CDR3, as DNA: TGCGCCAGCAGGGGACAGGGGGCTAATGAAAAACTGTTTTTT. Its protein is CASRGQGANEKLFF.

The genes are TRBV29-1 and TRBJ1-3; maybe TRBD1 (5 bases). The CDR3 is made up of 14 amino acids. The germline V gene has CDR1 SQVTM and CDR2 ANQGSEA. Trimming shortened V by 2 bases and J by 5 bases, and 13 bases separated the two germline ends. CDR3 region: CSVEFRDSRNTIYF. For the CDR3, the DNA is TGCAGCGTTGAATTCAGGGATAGCCGAAACACCATATATTTT.

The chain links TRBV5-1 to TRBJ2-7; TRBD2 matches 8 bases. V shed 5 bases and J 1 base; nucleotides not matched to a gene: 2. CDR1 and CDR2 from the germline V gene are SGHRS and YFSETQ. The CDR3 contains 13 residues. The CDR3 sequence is CASRVAGSYEQYF. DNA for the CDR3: TGCGCCAGCAGGGTAGCGGGATCCTACGAGCAGTACTTC.

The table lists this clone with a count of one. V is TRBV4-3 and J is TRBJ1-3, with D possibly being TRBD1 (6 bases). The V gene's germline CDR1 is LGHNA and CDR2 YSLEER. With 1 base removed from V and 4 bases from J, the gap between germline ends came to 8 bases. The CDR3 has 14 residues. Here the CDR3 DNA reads TGCGCCAGCAGCCAAGGGGGGCGAGGAAACACCATATATTTT. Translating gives CASSQGGRGNTIYF.

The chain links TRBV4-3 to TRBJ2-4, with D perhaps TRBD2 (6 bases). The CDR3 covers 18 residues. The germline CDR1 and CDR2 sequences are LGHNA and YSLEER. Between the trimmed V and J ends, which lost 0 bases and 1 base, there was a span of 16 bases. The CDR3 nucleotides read TGCGCCAGCAGCCAAGATCTCAGGTCTCGGGGGGCCAAAAACATTCAGTACTTC. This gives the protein CASSQDLRSRGAKNIQYF.

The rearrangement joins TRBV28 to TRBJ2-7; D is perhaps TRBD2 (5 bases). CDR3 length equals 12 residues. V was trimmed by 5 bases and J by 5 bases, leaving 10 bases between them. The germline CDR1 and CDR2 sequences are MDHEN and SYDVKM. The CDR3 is CASSPGLDEQYF. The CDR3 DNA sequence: TGTGCCAGCAGTCCGGGGTTGGACGAGCAGTACTTC.